This T cell receptor (beta chain) appears in the sequencing data of a study of blood T cell repertoires in COVID-19. Sequencing was performed with immunoSEQ multiplex PCR; in TCRdb, only in-frame clones are kept and a portion is missing. The table lists about 170,000 clones, 92% of them singletons. The source is a man aged 25-45 years with COVID-19, enrolled during active disease. Sequenced material: peripheral blood.

CDR3 nucleotide sequence: TGTGCCAGCAGCCCAGATAACTATGGCTACACCTTC. It codes for CASSPDNYGYTF. The chain joins TRBV7-2 to TRBJ1-2; D is undetermined. This CDR3 spans 12 amino acids. Germline CDR1 SGHTA, CDR2 FQGNSA. Deletions cut 5 bases from V and 1 base from J, with 5 bases between.